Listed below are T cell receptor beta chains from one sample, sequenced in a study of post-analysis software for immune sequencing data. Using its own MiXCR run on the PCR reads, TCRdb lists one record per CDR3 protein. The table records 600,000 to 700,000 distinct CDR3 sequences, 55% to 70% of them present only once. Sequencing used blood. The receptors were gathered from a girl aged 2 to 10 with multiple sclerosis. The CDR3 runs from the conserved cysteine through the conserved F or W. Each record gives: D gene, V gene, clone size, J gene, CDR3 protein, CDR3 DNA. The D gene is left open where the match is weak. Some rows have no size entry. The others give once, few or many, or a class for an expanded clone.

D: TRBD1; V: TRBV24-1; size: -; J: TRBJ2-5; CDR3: CATSPGTEETQYF; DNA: TGTGCCACCAGTCCCGGGACAGAAGAGACCCAGTACTTC
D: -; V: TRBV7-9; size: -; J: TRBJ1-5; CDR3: CASSPVVRNQPQHF; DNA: TGTGCCAGCAGCCCAGTGGTCAGGAATCAGCCCCAGCATTTT
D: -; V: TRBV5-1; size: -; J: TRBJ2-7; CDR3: CASRRWDKPTYEQYF; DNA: TGCGCCAGCAGAAGATGGGACAAACCTACTTACGAGCAGTACTTC
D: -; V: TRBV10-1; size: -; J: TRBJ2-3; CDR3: CASSVRDAPQYF; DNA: TGCGCCAGCAGTGTGAGGGACGCTCCGCAGTATTTT
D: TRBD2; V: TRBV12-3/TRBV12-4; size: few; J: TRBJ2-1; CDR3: CASSVSTSGNYNEQFF; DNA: TGTGCCAGCAGTGTATCGACTAGCGGGAATTACAATGAGCAGTTCTTC
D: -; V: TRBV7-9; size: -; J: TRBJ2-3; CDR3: CASSLLGADTDTQYF; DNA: TGTGCCAGCAGCCTCCTGGGAGCGGACACAGATACGCAGTATTTT
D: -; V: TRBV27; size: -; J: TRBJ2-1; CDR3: CASSLSTDNNEQFF; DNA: TGTGCCAGCAGTTTATCAACAGATAACAATGAGCAGTTCTTC
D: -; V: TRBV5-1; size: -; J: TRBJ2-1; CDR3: CASSRVSNEQFF; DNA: TGCGCCAGCAGCCGAGTTTCTAATGAGCAGTTCTTC
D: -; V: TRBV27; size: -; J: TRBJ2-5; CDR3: CASSRQKETQYF; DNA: TGTGCCAGCAGCCGCCAAAAAGAGACCCAGTACTTC
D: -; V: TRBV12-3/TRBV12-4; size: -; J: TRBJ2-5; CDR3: CASYLTGQETQYF; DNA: TGTGCCAGCTACCTCACCGGCCAAGAGACCCAGTACTTC
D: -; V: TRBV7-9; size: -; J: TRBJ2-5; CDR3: CASSFGVEETQYF; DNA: TGTGCCAGCAGCTTTGGTGTAGAAGAGACCCAGTACTTC
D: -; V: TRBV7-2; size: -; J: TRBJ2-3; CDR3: CASSLAIGPDTQYF; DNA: TGTGCCAGCAGCTTAGCAATAGGGCCAGATACGCAGTATTTT
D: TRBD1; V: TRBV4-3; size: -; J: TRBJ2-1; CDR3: CASSQGAGGGFKVDEQFF; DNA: TGCGCCAGCAGCCAAGGGGCAGGGGGCGGTTTTAAGGTAGATGAGCAGTTCTTC
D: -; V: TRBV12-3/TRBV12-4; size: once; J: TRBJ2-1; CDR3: CASRPSCHGTGEQFF; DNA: TGTGCCAGCAGACCCTCCTGCCATGGTACGGGTGAGCAGTTCTTC
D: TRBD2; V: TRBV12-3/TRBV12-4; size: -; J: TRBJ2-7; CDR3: CASTLAGPYEQYF; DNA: TGTGCCAGCACACTAGCGGGCCCCTACGAGCAGTACTTC
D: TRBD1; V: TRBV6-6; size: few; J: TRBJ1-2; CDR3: CASRVGQGGLNYGYTF; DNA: TGTGCCAGCAGAGTCGGACAGGGGGGACTTAACTATGGCTACACCTTC
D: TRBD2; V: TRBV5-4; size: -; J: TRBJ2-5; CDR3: CASREGLAGAETQYF; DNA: TGTGCCAGCAGGGAAGGACTAGCGGGAGCGGAGACCCAGTACTTC
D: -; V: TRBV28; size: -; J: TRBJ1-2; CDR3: CASSPFIRGRERYGYTF; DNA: TGTGCCAGCAGTCCTTTTATTCGGGGGCGGGAGAGGTATGGCTACACCTTC
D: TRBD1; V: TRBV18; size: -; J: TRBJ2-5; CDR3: CASSPSGTGETQYF; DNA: TGTGCCAGCTCACCATCCGGGACAGGAGAGACCCAGTACTTC
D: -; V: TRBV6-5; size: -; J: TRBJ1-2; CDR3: CASSLTGTGGYTF; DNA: TGTGCCAGCAGCCTAACAGGGACGGGGGGCTACACCTTC